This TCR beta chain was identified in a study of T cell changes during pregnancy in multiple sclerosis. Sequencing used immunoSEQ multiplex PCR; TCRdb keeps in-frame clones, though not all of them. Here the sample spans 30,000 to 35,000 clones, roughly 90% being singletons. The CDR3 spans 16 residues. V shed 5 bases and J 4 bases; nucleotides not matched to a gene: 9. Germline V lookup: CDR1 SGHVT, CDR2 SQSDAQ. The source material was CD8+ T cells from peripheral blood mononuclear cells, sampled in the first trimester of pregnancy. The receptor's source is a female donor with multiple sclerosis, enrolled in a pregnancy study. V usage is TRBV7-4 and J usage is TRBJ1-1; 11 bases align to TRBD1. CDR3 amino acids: CASSQTPGTGGTEAFF. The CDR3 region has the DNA TGTGCCAGCAGCCAAACCCCCGGGACAGGGGGCACTGAAGCTTTCTTT. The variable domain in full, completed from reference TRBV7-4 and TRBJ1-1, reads GAGVSQSPRYKVAKRGRDVALRCDSISGHVTLYWYRQTLGQGSEVLTYSQSDAQRDKSGRPSGRFSAERPERSVSTLKIQRTEQGDSAVYLCASSQTPGTGGTEAFFGQGTRLTVV.